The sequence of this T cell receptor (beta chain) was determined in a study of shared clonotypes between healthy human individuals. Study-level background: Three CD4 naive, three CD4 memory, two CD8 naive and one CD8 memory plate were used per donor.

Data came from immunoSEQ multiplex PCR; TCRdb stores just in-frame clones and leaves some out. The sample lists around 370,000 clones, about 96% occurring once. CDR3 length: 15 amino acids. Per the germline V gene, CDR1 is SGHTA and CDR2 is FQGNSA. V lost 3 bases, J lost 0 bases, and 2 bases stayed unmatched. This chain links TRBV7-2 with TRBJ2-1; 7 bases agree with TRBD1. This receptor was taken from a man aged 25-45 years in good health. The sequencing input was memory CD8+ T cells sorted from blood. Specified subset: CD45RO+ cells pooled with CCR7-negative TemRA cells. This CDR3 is CASSFRDSSYNEQFF. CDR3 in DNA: TGTGCCAGCAGCTTCCGGGACAGCTCCTACAATGAGCAGTTCTTC. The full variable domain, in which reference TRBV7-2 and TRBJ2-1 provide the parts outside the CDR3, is GAGVSQSPSNKVTEKGKDVELRCDPISGHTALYWYRQSLGQGLEFLIYFQGNSAPDKSGLPSDRFSAERTGGSVSTLTIQRTQQEDSAVYLCASSFRDSSYNEQFFGPGTRLTVL.